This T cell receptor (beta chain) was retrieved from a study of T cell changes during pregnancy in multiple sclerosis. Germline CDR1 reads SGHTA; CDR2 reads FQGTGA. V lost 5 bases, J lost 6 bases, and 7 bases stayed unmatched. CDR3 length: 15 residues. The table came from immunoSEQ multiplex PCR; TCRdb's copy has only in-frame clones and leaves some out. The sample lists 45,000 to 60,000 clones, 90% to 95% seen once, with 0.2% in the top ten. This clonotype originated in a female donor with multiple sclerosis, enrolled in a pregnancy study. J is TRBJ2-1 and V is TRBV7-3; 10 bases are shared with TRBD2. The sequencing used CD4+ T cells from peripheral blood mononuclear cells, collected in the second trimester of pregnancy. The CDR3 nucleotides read TGTGCCAGCAGCCAACTAGCGGGGATGGGCAATGAGCAGTTCTTC. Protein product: CASSQLAGMGNEQFF.